Sequencing of this T cell receptor (beta chain) was carried out in a study of human T cells and chemical hapten exposure. Broader study findings: Expanded TCR counts at PT1 were positively correlated with the patch test score.

A single record per CDR3 protein comes from TCRdb applying MiXCR to the RACE reads. The table shows under 90,000 distinct CDR3 sequences, with around 8.8% occurring only once. About this clonotype: Its target is not known.

Documented time point: patch test 2, 6 weeks after DPC sensitization. Treatment reported: therapeutic diphenylcyclopropenone sensitization with weekly scalp DPC. Between the trimmed V and J ends, which lost 1 base and 0 bases, there was a span of 14 bases. The CDR3 totals 18 residues. From germline, CDR1 is SGDLS and CDR2 YYNGEE. The chain has TRBV9 and TRBJ2-6, with D perhaps matching TRBD2 (5 bases). This TCR came from a woman aged 45-65 years with alopecia areata. Some clones in this sample may be carry-over from other donors' samples. The specimen comprised whole blood, sampled in connection with sensitization to the hapten diphenylcyclopropenone (DPC). CDR3 DNA: TGTGCCAGCAGCGTAACAACTAGGTCTGACTCTGGGGCCAACGTCCTGACTTTC. This encodes CASSVTTRSDSGANVLTF.